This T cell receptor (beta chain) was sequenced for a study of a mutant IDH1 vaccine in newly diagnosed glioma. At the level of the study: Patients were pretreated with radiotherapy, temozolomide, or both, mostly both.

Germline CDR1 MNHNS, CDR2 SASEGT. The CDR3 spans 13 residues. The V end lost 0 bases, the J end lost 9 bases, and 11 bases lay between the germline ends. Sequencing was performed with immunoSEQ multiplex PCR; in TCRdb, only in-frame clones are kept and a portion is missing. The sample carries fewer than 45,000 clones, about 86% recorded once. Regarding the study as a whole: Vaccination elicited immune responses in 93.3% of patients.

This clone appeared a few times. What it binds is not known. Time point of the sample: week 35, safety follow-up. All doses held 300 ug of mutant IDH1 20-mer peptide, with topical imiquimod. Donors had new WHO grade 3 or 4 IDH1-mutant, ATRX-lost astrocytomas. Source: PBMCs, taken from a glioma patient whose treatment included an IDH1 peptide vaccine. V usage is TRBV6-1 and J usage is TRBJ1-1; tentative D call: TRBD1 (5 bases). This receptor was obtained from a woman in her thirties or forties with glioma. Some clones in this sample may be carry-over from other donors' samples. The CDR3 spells CASSEAPRGKAFF. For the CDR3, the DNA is TGTGCCAGCAGTGAAGCCCCGCGGGGCAAAGCTTTCTTT.